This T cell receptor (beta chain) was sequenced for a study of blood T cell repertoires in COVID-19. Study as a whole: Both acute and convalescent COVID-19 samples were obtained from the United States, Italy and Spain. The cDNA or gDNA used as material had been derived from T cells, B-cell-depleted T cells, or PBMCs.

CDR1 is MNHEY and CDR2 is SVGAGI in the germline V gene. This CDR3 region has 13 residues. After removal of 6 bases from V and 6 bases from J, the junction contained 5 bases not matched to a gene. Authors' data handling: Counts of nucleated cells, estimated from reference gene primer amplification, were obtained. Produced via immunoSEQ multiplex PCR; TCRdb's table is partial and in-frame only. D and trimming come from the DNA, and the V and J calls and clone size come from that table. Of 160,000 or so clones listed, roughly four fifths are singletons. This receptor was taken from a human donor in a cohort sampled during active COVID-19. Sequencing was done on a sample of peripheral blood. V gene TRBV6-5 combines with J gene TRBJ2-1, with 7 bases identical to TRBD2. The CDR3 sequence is CASSPTSRNEQFF. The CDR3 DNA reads TGTGCCAGCAGCCCGACTAGCCGCAATGAGCAGTTCTTC.